This T cell receptor beta chain was observed in a study of Ad26.COV2.S vaccination and SARS-CoV-2 variants. Looking at the study overall: The vaccine Ad26.COV2.S was put into the muscle once, or twice with 56 days between. Findings and limits, study-wide: In TCR breadth and depth analyses, total T cell responses may have been underestimated.

V was trimmed by 2 bases and J by 2 bases, leaving 12 bases between them. Germline CDR1 and CDR2: SGHRS and YFSETQ. The CDR3 extends over 15 amino acids. The treatment denotes: around 19 received Ad26.COV2.S at low or high dose, single or two shots; roughly five received placebo; per-sample allocation not given. Day 63 following the first vaccine or placebo injection was when the samples were taken. Boston provided a donor who was an adult aged 18-55 years. In the case of this clone: Its antigen is not known.

Method: immunoSEQ multiplex PCR; TCRdb's copy keeps in-frame clones and lacks some. The sample holds 440,000 or so clones, 92% seen once. Sequences were derived from peripheral blood, sampled in a trial of Ad26.COV2.S vaccine versus placebo. The chain employs TRBV5-1 and TRBJ2-3; D may be TRBD1 or TRBD2 (5 bases each). The sequence was collected from a person aged 18-60 years who received the Ad26.COV2.S COVID-19 vaccine or a placebo. Here the CDR3 reads CASSLGDRYTDTQYF. The CDR3 DNA reads as TGCGCCAGCAGCTTAGGGGACCGCTACACAGATACGCAGTATTTT.